This T cell receptor (beta chain) derives from a study of blood T cell repertoires in COVID-19. Per the original data handling: Reference gene primers were amplified, and this amplification served to estimate nucleated cell counts. Clones were read by immunoSEQ multiplex PCR, and TCRdb kept only the in-frame ones, dropping some. V and J calls and clone size are those listed in that table; D and trimming were worked out from the DNA. The sample records 140,000 to 150,000 clones, over 70% being singletons. Unmatched junction bases numbered 10, after V lost 5 bases and J lost 12 bases. The CDR3 has 13 residues. The germline CDR1 and CDR2 sequences are SGHAT and FQNNGV.

Input material: peripheral blood. This receptor was taken from a woman aged 55 to 70 with acute or convalescent COVID-19. This sequence joins TRBV11-2 and TRBJ1-2; 9 bases are shared with TRBD1. CDR3 region: CASSPDRDRVHTF. Here the CDR3 DNA reads TGTGCCAGCAGCCCAGATCGGGACAGGGTACACACCTTC.